This T cell receptor beta chain was found in a study of technical replicates of blood from several donors. Germline V gene sequence: CDR1 MNHEY, CDR2 SMNVEV (reference sequence). The CDR3 extends over 15 amino acids. V lost 2 bases to trimming and J lost 4 bases; unmatched junction nucleotides: 3. Data came from immunoSEQ multiplex PCR; TCRdb stores just in-frame clones and leaves some out. This sample has some 74,000 clones, with 92% found just once. The chain couples TRBV27 to TRBJ2-7, with TRBD2 matching 12 bases. Specimen: T cells isolated from PBMCs. The receptor comes from a human donor in good health. The CDR3 protein is CASSLVGTSGYEQYF. Written as DNA, the CDR3 is TGTGCCAGCAGTTTAGTTGGGACTAGCGGGTACGAGCAGTACTTC.